This T cell receptor beta chain originates from a study of blood T cell repertoires in COVID-19. Study overall: From the United States, Italy and Spain came samples of acute and convalescent COVID-19. Nucleic acid was either cDNA or gDNA, and it came from T cells, B-cell-depleted T cells, or PBMCs.

In the original analysis: For nucleated cells, counts were estimated from reference gene primer amplification. Clones were sequenced by immunoSEQ multiplex PCR, and TCRdb holds only the in-frame ones, with some missing. V and J calls and clone size follow that table, whereas D and trimming were derived from the DNA. In the table there are 250,000 or so clones, roughly 80% of which are singletons. Per the germline V gene, CDR1 is SEHNR and CDR2 is FQNEAQ (reference sequence). Trimming took 4 bases from V and 3 from J, leaving 10 bases between them. The CDR3 is 13 residues long. The receptor comes from a woman between 18 and 29 years old with acute or convalescent COVID-19. This chain links TRBV7-9 with TRBJ2-7; tentative D call: TRBD1 (5 bases). Sequencing was performed on peripheral blood. CDR3 region: CASSSGLSYEQYF. CDR3 sequence (DNA): TGTGCCAGCAGCTCAGGGCTAAGCTACGAGCAGTACTTC.